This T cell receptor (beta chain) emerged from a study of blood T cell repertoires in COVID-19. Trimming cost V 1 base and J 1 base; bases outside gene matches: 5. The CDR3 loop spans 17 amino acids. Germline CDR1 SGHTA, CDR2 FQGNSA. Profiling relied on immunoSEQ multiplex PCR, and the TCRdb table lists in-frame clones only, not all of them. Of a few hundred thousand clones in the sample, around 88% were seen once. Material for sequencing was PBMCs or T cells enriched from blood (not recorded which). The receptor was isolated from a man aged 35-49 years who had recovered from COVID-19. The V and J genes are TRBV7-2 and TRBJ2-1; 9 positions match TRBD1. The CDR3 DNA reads TGTGCCAGCAGCTTAGGATCCGGGACAGGGTCCTACAATGAGCAGTTCTTC. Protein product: CASSLGSGTGSYNEQFF.